Listed below are T cell receptor beta chains from one sample, sequenced in a study of blood T cell repertoires in COVID-19. Clones were sequenced by immunoSEQ multiplex PCR, and TCRdb holds only the in-frame ones, with some missing. The sample consists of some 290,000 clones, roughly 90% of them appearing once. The specimen was peripheral blood. These receptors all come from a woman younger than 45 with COVID-19, enrolled during active disease. Each CDR3 is given with its conserved first and last residue. A D gene is named only where the DNA matches it firmly. Clone size, where shown, is once, few, many, or a class for clones that have expanded.

v_gene: TRBV10-3
j_gene: TRBJ2-5
d_gene: .
abundance: .
CDR3aa: CAISDPPNQETQYF
CDR3nt: TGTGCCATCAGTGATCCCCCAAACCAAGAGACCCAGTACTTC

v_gene: TRBV29-1
j_gene: TRBJ1-2
d_gene: .
abundance: .
CDR3aa: CSVDRNGYTF
CDR3nt: TGCAGCGTTGACAGGAATGGCTACACCTTC

v_gene: TRBV14
j_gene: TRBJ1-2
d_gene: .
abundance: .
CDR3aa: CASSQEPLGGDYGYTF
CDR3nt: TGTGCCAGCAGCCAAGAGCCTCTCGGAGGAGACTATGGCTACACCTTC

v_gene: TRBV7-3
j_gene: TRBJ1-2
d_gene: .
abundance: .
CDR3aa: CASSLSAGNYGYTF
CDR3nt: TGTGCCAGCAGCTTAAGTGCAGGGAACTATGGCTACACCTTC

v_gene: TRBV5-6
j_gene: TRBJ2-1
d_gene: TRBD1
abundance: .
CDR3aa: CASSFVPGTGGNEQFF
CDR3nt: TGTGCCAGCAGCTTTGTTCCCGGGACAGGGGGCAATGAGCAGTTCTTC

v_gene: TRBV28
j_gene: TRBJ1-6
d_gene: .
abundance: .
CDR3aa: CASSLYSRNSPLHF
CDR3nt: TGTGCCAGCAGTTTATACAGCCGGAATTCACCCCTCCACTTT

v_gene: TRBV27
j_gene: TRBJ2-7
d_gene: TRBD2
abundance: .
CDR3aa: CASSPGLAGVDEQYF
CDR3nt: TGTGCCAGCAGTCCAGGACTAGCGGGAGTTGACGAGCAGTACTTC

v_gene: TRBV9
j_gene: TRBJ2-2
d_gene: .
abundance: .
CDR3aa: CASSVGSVNTGELFF
CDR3nt: TGTGCCAGCAGCGTAGGGAGCGTTAACACCGGGGAGCTGTTTTTT

v_gene: TRBV28
j_gene: TRBJ1-2
d_gene: TRBD1
abundance: few
CDR3aa: CATLGQGALGYTF
CDR3nt: TGTGCCACCCTGGGACAGGGAGCGCTTGGCTACACCTTC

v_gene: TRBV5-1
j_gene: TRBJ1-1
d_gene: TRBD1
abundance: .
CDR3aa: CASSSTTGSFEAFF
CDR3nt: TGCGCCAGCAGCTCCACGACAGGGAGTTTTGAAGCTTTCTTT

v_gene: TRBV7-8
j_gene: TRBJ1-1
d_gene: .
abundance: .
CDR3aa: CASSPGGWTEAFF
CDR3nt: TGTGCCAGCAGCCCGGGGGGGTGGACTGAAGCTTTCTTT

v_gene: TRBV6-5
j_gene: TRBJ2-1
d_gene: TRBD2
abundance: .
CDR3aa: CASSSQVVAGSVEQFF
CDR3nt: TGTGCCAGCAGTTCCCAGGTAGTAGCGGGATCCGTTGAGCAGTTCTTC

v_gene: TRBV29-1
j_gene: TRBJ2-7
d_gene: .
abundance: .
CDR3aa: CSVENGYEQYF
CDR3nt: TGCAGCGTTGAGAACGGCTACGAGCAGTACTTC

v_gene: TRBV6-5
j_gene: TRBJ1-1
d_gene: .
abundance: .
CDR3aa: CASSYSDRGNTEAFF
CDR3nt: TGTGCCAGCAGTTACTCGGATAGGGGGAACACTGAAGCTTTCTTT

v_gene: TRBV4-3
j_gene: TRBJ2-2
d_gene: TRBD2
abundance: .
CDR3aa: CASSQDPLAGLEAGELFF
CDR3nt: TGCGCCAGCAGCCAAGATCCCCTAGCGGGGTTAGAGGCCGGGGAGCTGTTTTTT

v_gene: TRBV6-6
j_gene: TRBJ2-3
d_gene: TRBD2
abundance: .
CDR3aa: CASSIAGRVSDTQYF
CDR3nt: TGTGCCAGCAGTATAGCGGGAAGGGTCTCAGATACGCAGTATTTT

v_gene: TRBV19
j_gene: TRBJ1-3
d_gene: .
abundance: .
CDR3aa: CASSRAGTGNTIYF
CDR3nt: TGTGCCAGTAGCCGGGCAGGGACTGGAAACACCATATATTTT

v_gene: TRBV30
j_gene: TRBJ1-1
d_gene: .
abundance: .
CDR3aa: CAWTGDTEAFF
CDR3nt: TGTGCCTGGACAGGGGACACTGAAGCTTTCTTT

v_gene: TRBV2
j_gene: TRBJ2-7
d_gene: .
abundance: .
CDR3aa: CASSEGTLSSEQYF
CDR3nt: TGTGCCAGCAGCGAGGGGACTCTATCGAGCGAGCAGTACTTC

v_gene: TRBV6-5
j_gene: TRBJ2-7
d_gene: .
abundance: .
CDR3aa: CASKSLGVGPYEQYF
CDR3nt: TGTGCCAGTAAGAGCCTAGGGGTAGGGCCCTACGAGCAGTACTTC

v_gene: TRBV5-1
j_gene: TRBJ2-7
d_gene: .
abundance: .
CDR3aa: CASSSDRWYEQYF
CDR3nt: TGCGCCAGCAGCTCGGACAGATGGTACGAGCAGTACTTC

v_gene: TRBV6-5
j_gene: TRBJ1-2
d_gene: TRBD1
abundance: .
CDR3aa: CASSRTGVYGYTF
CDR3nt: TGTGCCAGCAGCCGGACAGGGGTCTATGGCTACACCTTC

v_gene: TRBV29-1
j_gene: TRBJ2-3
d_gene: TRBD2
abundance: .
CDR3aa: CSVGTSGTSTDTQYF
CDR3nt: TGCAGCGTTGGGACTAGCGGGACTAGCACAGATACGCAGTATTTT

v_gene: TRBV25-1
j_gene: TRBJ2-1
d_gene: .
abundance: .
CDR3aa: CASTWAIDTLDEQFF
CDR3nt: TGTGCCAGCACCTGGGCTATTGACACCCTGGATGAGCAGTTCTTC

v_gene: TRBV19
j_gene: TRBJ2-1
d_gene: TRBD2
abundance: .
CDR3aa: CAIRSGTSGRRANEQFF
CDR3nt: TGTGCCATTCGATCGGGGACTAGCGGGAGAAGGGCCAATGAGCAGTTCTTC

v_gene: TRBV29-1
j_gene: TRBJ2-2
d_gene: .
abundance: .
CDR3aa: CSAEPGGNGELFF
CDR3nt: TGCAGCGCTGAACCAGGGGGGAACGGGGAGCTGTTTTTT

v_gene: TRBV20-1
j_gene: TRBJ1-2
d_gene: .
abundance: .
CDR3aa: CSARQGGGYTF
CDR3nt: TGCAGTGCTAGACAGGGAGGGGGCTACACCTTC

v_gene: TRBV27
j_gene: TRBJ2-7
d_gene: .
abundance: .
CDR3aa: CASSPYSGGYEQYF
CDR3nt: TGTGCCAGCAGTCCCTATAGCGGAGGCTACGAGCAGTACTTC

v_gene: TRBV15
j_gene: TRBJ2-1
d_gene: TRBD2
abundance: .
CDR3aa: CATSSRTSGMREQFF
CDR3nt: TGTGCCACCAGCAGCAGGACTAGCGGGATGCGAGAGCAGTTCTTC

v_gene: TRBV30
j_gene: TRBJ1-6
d_gene: .
abundance: .
CDR3aa: CAWSEQGDSPLHF
CDR3nt: TGTGCCTGGAGTGAACAGGGTGATTCACCCCTCCACTTT

v_gene: TRBV30
j_gene: TRBJ2-5
d_gene: .
abundance: .
CDR3aa: CATNREPQLGETQYF
CDR3nt: TGTGCCACCAACAGGGAACCCCAATTAGGAGAGACCCAGTACTTC

v_gene: TRBV5-1
j_gene: TRBJ2-2
d_gene: .
abundance: .
CDR3aa: CASSPRGTGELFF
CDR3nt: TGCGCCAGCAGCCCTAGGGGCACCGGGGAGCTGTTTTTT

v_gene: TRBV7-2
j_gene: TRBJ1-2
d_gene: TRBD1
abundance: .
CDR3aa: CASSPVSGQGSVNTF
CDR3nt: TGTGCCAGCAGCCCCGTCTCGGGACAGGGATCAGTTAACACCTTC

v_gene: TRBV10-3
j_gene: TRBJ2-7
d_gene: .
abundance: .
CDR3aa: CAIRGARPDEQYF
CDR3nt: TGTGCCATCAGGGGGGCGAGACCCGACGAGCAGTACTTC

v_gene: TRBV4-1
j_gene: TRBJ2-7
d_gene: .
abundance: few
CDR3aa: CASSQTPGGLYEQYF
CDR3nt: TGCGCCAGCAGCCAAACGCCCGGAGGGTTATACGAGCAGTACTTC

v_gene: TRBV4-1
j_gene: TRBJ2-3
d_gene: .
abundance: once
CDR3aa: CASSQDGRSDTQYF
CDR3nt: TGCGCCAGCAGCCAAGACGGCAGGTCAGATACGCAGTATTTT

v_gene: TRBV6-5
j_gene: TRBJ2-1
d_gene: .
abundance: .
CDR3aa: CASSTMAEQFF
CDR3nt: TGTGCCAGCAGTACCATGGCTGAGCAGTTCTTC

v_gene: TRBV5-4
j_gene: TRBJ1-1
d_gene: .
abundance: .
CDR3aa: CASHGSVGLSEAFF
CDR3nt: TGTGCCAGCCACGGGAGTGTGGGTCTTTCTGAAGCTTTCTTT

v_gene: TRBV6-5
j_gene: TRBJ1-4
d_gene: .
abundance: few
CDR3aa: CASKRSGVGKLFF
CDR3nt: TGTGCCAGCAAACGGTCGGGGGTTGGAAAACTGTTTTTT

v_gene: TRBV18
j_gene: TRBJ1-3
d_gene: .
abundance: .
CDR3aa: CASSPKGGPGGNTIYF
CDR3nt: TGTGCCAGCTCACCAAAGGGCGGGCCGGGAGGAAACACCATATATTTT

v_gene: TRBV2
j_gene: TRBJ1-2
d_gene: TRBD1
abundance: .
CDR3aa: CASSEQGQGYGYTF
CDR3nt: TGTGCCAGCAGTGAACAGGGACAGGGATATGGCTACACCTTC

v_gene: TRBV14
j_gene: TRBJ1-1
d_gene: .
abundance: few
CDR3aa: CASSQRKGWNTEAFF
CDR3nt: TGTGCCAGCAGCCAACGTAAGGGGTGGAACACTGAAGCTTTCTTT

v_gene: TRBV18
j_gene: TRBJ2-7
d_gene: .
abundance: .
CDR3aa: CASSHLTYEQYF
CDR3nt: TGTGCCAGCTCACACCTAACCTACGAGCAGTACTTC

v_gene: TRBV11-2
j_gene: TRBJ1-2
d_gene: .
abundance: .
CDR3aa: CASSLEVRRNYGYTF
CDR3nt: TGTGCCAGCAGCTTAGAAGTCAGGAGGAACTATGGCTACACCTTC

v_gene: TRBV9
j_gene: TRBJ2-7
d_gene: TRBD1
abundance: .
CDR3aa: CASSQTGWDEQYF
CDR3nt: TGTGCCAGCAGCCAGACAGGGTGGGACGAGCAGTACTTC